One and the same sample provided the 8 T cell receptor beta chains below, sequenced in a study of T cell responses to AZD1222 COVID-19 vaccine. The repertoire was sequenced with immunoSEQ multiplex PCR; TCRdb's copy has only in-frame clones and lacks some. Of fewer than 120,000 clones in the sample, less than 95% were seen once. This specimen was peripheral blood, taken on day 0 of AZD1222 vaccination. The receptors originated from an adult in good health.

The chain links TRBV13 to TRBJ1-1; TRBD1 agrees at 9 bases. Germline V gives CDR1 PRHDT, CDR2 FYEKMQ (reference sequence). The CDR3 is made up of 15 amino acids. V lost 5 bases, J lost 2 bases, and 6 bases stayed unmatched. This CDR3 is CASSSEGQGNTEAFF. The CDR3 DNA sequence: TGTGCCAGCAGCAGCGAGGGACAGGGTAACACTGAAGCTTTCTTT.

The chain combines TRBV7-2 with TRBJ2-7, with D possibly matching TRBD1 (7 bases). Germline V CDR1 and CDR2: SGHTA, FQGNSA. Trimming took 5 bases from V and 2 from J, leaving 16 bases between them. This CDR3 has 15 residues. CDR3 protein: CASSPWGDSTYEQYF. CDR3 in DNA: TGTGCCAGCAGCCCCTGGGGGGACAGTACCTACGAGCAGTACTTC.

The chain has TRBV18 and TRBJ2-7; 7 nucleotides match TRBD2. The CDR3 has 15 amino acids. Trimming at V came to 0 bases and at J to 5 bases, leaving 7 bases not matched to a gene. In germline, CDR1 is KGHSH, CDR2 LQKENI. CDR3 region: CASSPPSGSGDEQYF. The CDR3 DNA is TGTGCCAGCTCACCACCCTCTGGGAGCGGGGACGAGCAGTACTTC.

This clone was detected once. CDR3 region: CASRSRTPNTEAFF. CDR3 nucleotide sequence: TGTGCCAGCAGATCCAGGACACCGAACACTGAAGCTTTCTTT. The chain recombines TRBV6-5 with TRBJ1-1, with D possibly TRBD1 on 5 matching bases. Looked up from germline, CDR1 is MNHEY and CDR2 is SVGAGI. The CDR3 contains 14 residues. V was shortened by 6 bases and J by 1 base, with 12 bases between the two germline ends.

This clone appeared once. This chain's CDR3 is CASSWASDTEAFF. CDR3 bases: TGTGCCAGCAGTTGGGCCAGTGACACTGAAGCTTTCTTT. The rearrangement uses TRBV12-3 or TRBV12-4 and TRBJ1-1, with D uncertain. V lost 4 bases, J lost 3 bases, and 9 bases lay in between. CDR3 length: 13 amino acids.

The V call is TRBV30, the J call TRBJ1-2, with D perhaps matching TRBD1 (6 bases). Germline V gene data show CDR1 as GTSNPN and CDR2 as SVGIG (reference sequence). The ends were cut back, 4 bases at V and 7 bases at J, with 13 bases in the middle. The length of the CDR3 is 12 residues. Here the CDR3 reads CAWNRGARGYTF. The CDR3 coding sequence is TGTGCCTGGAATCGGGGGGCGCGTGGCTACACCTTC.

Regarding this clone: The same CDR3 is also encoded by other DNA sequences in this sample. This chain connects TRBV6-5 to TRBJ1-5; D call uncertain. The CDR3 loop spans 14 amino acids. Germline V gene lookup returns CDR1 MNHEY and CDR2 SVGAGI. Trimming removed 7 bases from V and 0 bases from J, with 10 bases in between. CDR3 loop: CASIRTDSNQPQHF. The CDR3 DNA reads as TGTGCCAGCATCAGGACCGATAGCAATCAGCCCCAGCATTTT.

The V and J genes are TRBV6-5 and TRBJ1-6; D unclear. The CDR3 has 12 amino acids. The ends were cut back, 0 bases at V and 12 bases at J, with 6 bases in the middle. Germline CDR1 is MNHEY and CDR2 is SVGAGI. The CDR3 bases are TGTGCCAGCAGTTACTCATCGGAACCCCTCCACTTT. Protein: CASSYSSEPLHF.